These 23 T cell receptor beta chains were all obtained from the same sample, sequenced in a study of blood T cell repertoires in COVID-19. Some clones are missing from TCRdb's copy, which holds only in-frame ones; the method was immunoSEQ multiplex PCR. The sample consists of around 220,000 clones, 80% to 85% of them appearing once. The sample was PBMCs or T cells enriched from blood (not recorded which). Receptor source: a woman in her thirties or forties who had recovered from COVID-19.

As concerns this clone: At the DNA level, this CDR3 is encoded by other sequences in the same sample as well. The genes are TRBV30 and TRBJ1-5; D gene uncertain. Trimming cost V 0 bases and J 4 bases, with 7 bases left between them. The CDR3 sequence is 13 residues long. Germline loops: CDR1 GTSNPN, CDR2 SVGIG (reference sequence). The chain's CDR3 is CAWSVSGNQPQHF. The CDR3 DNA reads TGTGCCTGGAGTGTATCGGGTAATCAGCCCCAGCATTTT.

The chain recombines TRBV4-1 with TRBJ1-6; D is possibly TRBD1 (6 bases). V lost 0 bases and J lost 5, with 20 bases in between. CDR1 MGHRA and CDR2 YSYEKL come from the germline V gene. The CDR3 consists of 19 residues. The CDR3 loop is CASSQDLPLPGGHNSPLHF. The CDR3 DNA sequence: TGCGCCAGCAGCCAAGATCTCCCTTTGCCGGGGGGCCATAATTCACCCCTCCACTTT.

The chain is built from TRBV19 and TRBJ1-2; possible D gene TRBD1, 6 bases. The V gene's germline CDR1 is LNHDA and CDR2 SQIVND (reference sequence). V was pared by 5 bases and J by 4 bases, with 20 bases between. This CDR3 region has 16 residues. CDR3 DNA sequence: TGTGCCAGTAGTTTGACAGGTGACCTTATGGGCTATGGCTACACCTTC. It yields the protein CASSLTGDLMGYGYTF.

This chain links TRBV20-1 with TRBJ2-7; no clear D. Germline CDR1 and CDR2: DFQATT and SNEGSKA (reference sequence). CDR3 length equals 15 residues. V shed 3 bases and J shed 0 bases, with 15 bases lying between them. The CDR3 reads CSASLPRTVSYEQYF. The CDR3 nucleotides are TGCAGTGCTAGTCTTCCGCGAACCGTCTCCTACGAGCAGTACTTC.

This chain uses TRBV12-3 or TRBV12-4 with TRBJ2-7, with 7 bases matching TRBD2. This CDR3 has 13 amino acids. V lost 0 bases, J lost 6 bases, and 2 bases stayed unmatched. The CDR3 spells CASSLAGGLEQYF. The DNA of the CDR3 is TGTGCCAGCAGTTTAGCGGGAGGGCTCGAGCAGTACTTC.

The J gene is TRBJ2-2, the V gene TRBV7-9; perhaps TRBD2 as D (6 bases). Trimming pared 9 bases from V and 2 bases from J, leaving 22 bases between. CDR1 is SEHNR, CDR2 FQNEAQ, per germline (reference sequence). The CDR3 spans 17 residues. This CDR3 reads CASPQIRGERNTGELFF. The CDR3 DNA reads as TGTGCCAGTCCGCAGATACGCGGGGAGCGAAACACCGGGGAGCTGTTTTTT.

The V and J genes are TRBV27 and TRBJ2-3; a weak D match, TRBD2 (6 bases). V was pared by 1 base and J by 2 bases, with 10 bases between. This CDR3 has 15 residues. Looked up from germline, CDR1 is MNHEY and CDR2 is SMNVEV (reference sequence). The CDR3 protein is CASSLFAGLTDTQYF. The DNA for the CDR3 is TGTGCCAGCAGTTTATTTGCGGGACTCACAGATACGCAGTATTTT.

This rearrangement joins TRBV30 to TRBJ2-1, with 8 bases lining up with TRBD2. Germline V gene data show CDR1 as GTSNPN and CDR2 as SVGIG (reference sequence). The CDR3 covers 16 residues. Trimming at V came to 2 bases and at J to 10 bases, leaving 16 bases not matched to a gene. CDR3 nucleotide sequence: TGTGCCTGGAGTACAAAGCGGGAGTGGGTATCCAACGAGCAGTTCTTC. Protein: CAWSTKREWVSNEQFF. The variable domain in full, completed from reference TRBV30 and TRBJ2-1, reads SQTIHQWPATLVQPVGSPLSLECTVEGTSNPNLYWYRQAAGRGLQLLFYSVGIGQISSEVPQNLSASRPQDRQFILSSKKLLLSDSGFYLCAWSTKREWVSNEQFFGPGTRLTVL.

The chain couples TRBV27 to TRBJ2-3; 10 bases are a match to TRBD1. Losses at the gene ends were 5 bases for V and 0 bases for J; bases not matched to a gene: 17. The CDR3 length is 20 residues. Germline V gene data show CDR1 as MNHEY and CDR2 as SMNVEV (reference sequence). CDR3: CASSTPSGTGAAPSTDTQYF. In DNA form, the CDR3 reads TGTGCCAGCAGTACCCCCTCCGGGACAGGGGCCGCGCCTAGCACAGATACGCAGTATTTT.

The V and J genes are TRBV18 and TRBJ1-3; D not resolved. CDR3 size: 15 residues. The germline V and J ends were trimmed by 2 bases and 1 base, with 9 bases remaining between them. Germline CDR1 and CDR2: KGHSH and LQKENI. This CDR3 reads CASSPSGGSGNTIYF. The CDR3 DNA reads TGTGCCAGCTCACCATCGGGTGGATCTGGAAACACCATATATTTT.

The chain uses TRBV3-1 (or the pseudogene TRBV3-2) and TRBJ2-7; D is perhaps TRBD2 (6 bases). The CDR3 totals 16 residues. V gave up 0 bases and J gave up 0 bases, with 12 bases separating them. CDR1 and CDR2 (germline): LGHDT, YNNKEL (reference sequence). CDR3 bases: TGTGCCAGCAGCCAAGAAGGACTACCTAGCTCCTACGAGCAGTACGTC. The encoded protein is CASSQEGLPSSYEQYV.

The rearrangement links TRBV6-5 to TRBJ1-2, with D perhaps TRBD1 (5 bases). The length of the CDR3 is 13 residues. V was cut by 7 bases and J by 6 bases, with 15 bases left in between. Germline CDR1 reads MNHEY; CDR2 reads SVGAGI. The CDR3, as DNA: TGTGCCAGCACTAGATGGGGGGACGATGGCTACACCTTC. Residues: CASTRWGDDGYTF.

This sequence joins TRBV5-4 and TRBJ1-6, with 7 bases identical to TRBD1. The germline V gene has CDR1 SGHNT and CDR2 YYREEE (reference sequence). This CDR3 comprises 15 residues. V shed 4 bases and J 6 bases; nucleotides not matched to a gene: 7. CDR3 in DNA: TGTGCCAGCAGCCTGGGGTGGGACAGTAATTCACCCCTCCACTTT. This gives the protein CASSLGWDSNSPLHF.

J is TRBJ2-5 and V is TRBV19; 10 nucleotides align to TRBD2. V dropped 10 bases and J dropped 5; count of bases not matched to a gene: 10. Germline V gene data show CDR1 as LNHDA and CDR2 as SQIVND (reference sequence). The CDR3 loop spans 14 amino acids. The DNA for the CDR3 is TGTGCCACCTCTAGCGGGAGCAGGGGGGAGACCCAGTACTTC. Its translation is CATSSGSRGETQYF.

V gene TRBV19 combines with J gene TRBJ2-1, with D possibly matching TRBD2 (5 bases). Trimming removed 7 bases at V and 3 bases at J, with 13 bases between. Germline V lookup: CDR1 LNHDA, CDR2 SQIVND (reference sequence). The CDR3 consists of 14 residues. The CDR3 DNA reads as TGTGCCAGTAAGAACGGACTTCTCTACAATGAGCAGTTCTTC. Encoded protein: CASKNGLLYNEQFF.

V usage is TRBV10-3 and J usage is TRBJ1-5, with D maybe TRBD1 (6 bases). Between the trimmed V and J ends, which lost 5 bases and 3 bases, there was a span of 11 bases. This CDR3 spans 14 amino acids. Germline V gene data show CDR1 as ENHRY and CDR2 as SYGVKD. This CDR3 reads CAISTGLYNQPQHF. The CDR3 coding sequence is TGTGCCATCAGTACAGGGCTCTACAATCAGCCCCAGCATTTT.

This chain uses TRBV7-2 with TRBJ1-6; maybe TRBD1 (5 bases). Per the germline V gene, CDR1 is SGHTA and CDR2 is FQGNSA. Between the trimmed V and J ends, which lost 1 base and 4 bases, there was a span of 14 bases. This CDR3 has 17 amino acids. CDR3 region: CASSLVARQLYNSPLHF. DNA for the CDR3: TGTGCCAGCAGCTTAGTGGCTCGACAGCTTTATAATTCACCCCTCCACTTT.

The chain has TRBV29-1 and TRBJ1-1; no clear D gene. V was trimmed by 4 bases and J by 6 bases, leaving 9 bases between them. CDR1 is SQVTM and CDR2 is ANQGSEA in the germline V gene. This CDR3 is 11 amino acids long. The CDR3 protein is CSVARSSEAFF. The CDR3 coding sequence is TGCAGCGTTGCCCGGTCCTCTGAAGCTTTCTTT. Based on the CDR3 plus reference TRBV29-1 and TRBJ1-1, the full variable domain is SAVISQKPSRDICQRGTSLTIQCQVDSQVTMMFWYRQQPGQSLTLIATANQGSEATYESGFVIDKFPISRPNLTFSTLTVSNMSPEDSSIYLCSVARSSEAFFGQGTRLTVV.

The gene calls are TRBV19 and TRBJ2-6; D call uncertain. This CDR3 is 15 amino acids long. The germline V gene encodes CDR1 LNHDA and CDR2 SQIVND (reference sequence). V was shortened by 4 bases and J by 1 base, with 8 bases between the two germline ends. Written as DNA, the CDR3 is TGTGCCAGTAGTACCCAACTTTCTGGGGCCAACGTCCTGACTTTC. Translation gives CASSTQLSGANVLTF.

V and J are TRBV9 and TRBJ2-7, with D perhaps matching TRBD2 (6 bases). V shed 0 bases and J shed 2 bases, with 15 bases lying between them. Germline V gene data show CDR1 as SGDLS and CDR2 as YYNGEE. The CDR3 sequence is 16 residues long. For the CDR3, the DNA is TGTGCCAGCAGCGTAGCCGGCACCGGAGGGGCCTACGAGCAGTACTTC. Residues: CASSVAGTGGAYEQYF.

The chain combines TRBV6-1 with TRBJ2-7, with 10 bases aligning to TRBD2. The V gene's germline CDR1 is MNHNS and CDR2 SASEGT. J was trimmed by 2 bases and V by 1 base; bases with no gene match: 8. This CDR3 contains 17 residues. CDR3 DNA sequence: TGTGCCAGCAGTGAAGTGGCTAGCGGGAGTTCCCCCTACGAGCAGTACGTC. Its translation: CASSEVASGSSPYEQYV.

The rearrangement uses TRBV19 and TRBJ1-5; possible D gene TRBD1, 5 bases. The germline CDR1 and CDR2 sequences are LNHDA and SQIVND (reference sequence). The CDR3 consists of 15 residues. V was pared by 2 bases and J by 4 bases, with 12 bases between. The CDR3 region is CASSILGRDNQPQHF. CDR3 bases: TGTGCCAGTAGTATACTGGGGCGGGATAATCAGCCCCAGCATTTT.

There are a few counts of this clone. The V gene is TRBV28, the J gene TRBJ2-1; 12 nucleotides line up with TRBD2. The ends lost 7 bases at V and 5 bases at J; junction bases unmatched: 6. Germline CDR1 MDHEN, CDR2 SYDVKM. The CDR3 has 15 residues. CDR3 sequence (DNA): TGTGCCAGCACCCCGACTAGCGGGAGCCACAATGAGCAGTTCTTC. It specifies CASTPTSGSHNEQFF.